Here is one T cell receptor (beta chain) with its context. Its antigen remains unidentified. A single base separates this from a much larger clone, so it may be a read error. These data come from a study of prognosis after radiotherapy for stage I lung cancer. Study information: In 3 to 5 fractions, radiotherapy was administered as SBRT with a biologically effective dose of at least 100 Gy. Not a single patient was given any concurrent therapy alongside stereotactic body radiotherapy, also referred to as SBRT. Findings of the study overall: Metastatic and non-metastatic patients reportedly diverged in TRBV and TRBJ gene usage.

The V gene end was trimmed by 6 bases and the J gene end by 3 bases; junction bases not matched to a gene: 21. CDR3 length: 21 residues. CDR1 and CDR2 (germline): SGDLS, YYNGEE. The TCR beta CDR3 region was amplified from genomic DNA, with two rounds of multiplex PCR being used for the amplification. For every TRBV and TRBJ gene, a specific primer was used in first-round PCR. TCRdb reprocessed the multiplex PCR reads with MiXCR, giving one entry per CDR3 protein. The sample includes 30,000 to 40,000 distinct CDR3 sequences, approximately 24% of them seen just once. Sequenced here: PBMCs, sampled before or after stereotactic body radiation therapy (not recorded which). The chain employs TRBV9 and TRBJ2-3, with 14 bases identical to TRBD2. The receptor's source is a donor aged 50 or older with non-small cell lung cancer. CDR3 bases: TGTGCCAGCATCGAGAGCCCTGGGACTAGCGGGGGCAGGTTTGGGACAGATACGCAGTATTTT. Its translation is CASIESPGTSGGRFGTDTQYF.